These 30 T cell receptor beta chains share one sample of origin, sequenced in a study of blood T cell repertoires in COVID-19. The method was immunoSEQ multiplex PCR; TCRdb's version includes in-frame clones alone and lacks a portion of them. This sample has about 400,000 clones, with around 87% found just once. The source material was peripheral blood. The source of these receptors is a human donor in a cohort sampled during active COVID-19.

The chain uses TRBV2 and TRBJ1-2, with TRBD1 matching over 9 bases. This CDR3 comprises 15 residues. The ends lost 6 bases at V and 4 bases at J; junction bases unmatched: 9. The germline CDR1 and CDR2 sequences are SNHLY and FYNNEI. The DNA of the CDR3 is TGTGCCAGCAGAATCCCAACAGGGGGCATCTATGGCTACACCTTC. Translation: CASRIPTGGIYGYTF.

This chain's CDR3 is CASSYRQNANQPQHF. Here the CDR3 DNA reads TGTGCCAGCAGTTATAGACAGAACGCTAATCAGCCCCAGCATTTT. The chain recombines TRBV6-2 or TRBV6-3 with TRBJ1-5; possibly TRBD1 for D (5 bases). CDR1 and CDR2 from the germline V gene are MNHEY and SVGEGT. V lost 3 bases to trimming and J lost 4 bases, with 13 bases between them. This CDR3 has 15 amino acids.

In this sample, this clone turned up once. The chain employs TRBV6-5 and TRBJ1-5; D is unresolved. This CDR3 is 15 amino acids long. Trimming stripped 4 bases from V and 3 bases from J, with 13 bases between. Germline CDR1 MNHEY, CDR2 SVGAGI. For the CDR3, the DNA is TGTGCCAGCAGTTCGGGAAACAGATACAATCAGCCCCAGCATTTT. Translation gives CASSSGNRYNQPQHF.

The chain recombines TRBV19 with TRBJ2-3; 7 positions agree with TRBD2. The V gene end was trimmed by 6 bases and the J gene end by 1 base; junction bases not matched to a gene: 7. This CDR3 is built from 15 residues. The germline V gene encodes CDR1 LNHDA and CDR2 SQIVND (reference sequence). The CDR3 sequence is CASSRREAGTDTQYF. The CDR3 nucleotides are TGTGCCAGTAGCAGACGGGAGGCAGGCACAGATACGCAGTATTTT.

The sample holds one count of this clone. The chain carries TRBV30 and TRBJ2-7; perhaps TRBD1 as D (5 bases). Between the trimmed V and J ends, which lost 1 base and 3 bases, there was a span of 16 bases. The CDR3 has 15 residues. CDR1 and CDR2 from the germline V gene are GTSNPN and SVGIG (reference sequence). For the CDR3, the DNA is TGTGCCTGGAGTGCTGGGGCAGGGTATTACTACGAGCAGTACTTC. It codes for CAWSAGAGYYYEQYF.

This chain links TRBV19 with TRBJ2-3, with D tentatively TRBD2 (6 bases). This CDR3 comprises 15 residues. Germline CDR1 reads LNHDA; CDR2 reads SQIVND (reference sequence). V gave up 7 bases and J gave up 2 bases, with 16 bases separating them. CDR3 nucleotide sequence: TGTGCCAGTAAAGGAGTAGCGGAAGTCACAGATACGCAGTATTTT. This translates into CASKGVAEVTDTQYF.

The rearrangement uses TRBV4-1 and TRBJ2-7; 12 bases agree with TRBD2. CDR1 and CDR2 from the germline V gene are MGHRA and YSYEKL. V lost 2 bases, J lost 5 bases, and 7 bases stayed unmatched. This CDR3 is 16 amino acids long. The CDR3 loop reads CASSQPGLAGWDEQYF. The CDR3 bases are TGCGCCAGCAGCCAACCCGGACTAGCGGGATGGGACGAGCAGTACTTC.

This clone was found once. The CDR3 DNA reads TGTGCCAGCAGCTTAGACCAGAACGAGCAGTACTTC. Translation gives CASSLDQNEQYF. V gene TRBV7-2 combines with J gene TRBJ2-7; D gene unclear. The V gene lost 1 base and the J gene lost 5 bases, with 6 bases spanning the gap. This CDR3 has 12 residues. In germline, CDR1 is SGHTA, CDR2 FQGNSA.

This clone was picked up a small number of times. The genes are TRBV30 and TRBJ1-6; 9 nucleotides agree with TRBD1. This CDR3 comprises 15 residues. From germline, CDR1 is GTSNPN and CDR2 SVGIG (reference sequence). J was trimmed by 2 bases and V by 5 bases; bases with no gene match: 4. This chain's CDR3 is CAWVGDRAYNSPLHF. CDR3 DNA sequence: TGTGCCTGGGTTGGGGACAGGGCCTATAATTCACCCCTCCACTTT.

The gene calls are TRBV5-1 and TRBJ2-1; 11 bases match TRBD1. Germline-derived CDR1 and CDR2 are SGHRS and YFSETQ. V was clipped by 4 bases and J by 6 bases; unmatched bases: 9. There are 16 residues in the CDR3. CDR3 coding DNA: TGCGCCAGCAGCCCCGGGACAGGGGGTTATCGCAATGAGCAGTTCTTC. This encodes CASSPGTGGYRNEQFF.

The V gene is TRBV4-1, the J gene TRBJ1-5, with 9 nucleotides matching TRBD1. The CDR3 spans 18 residues. Germline V gives CDR1 MGHRA, CDR2 YSYEKL. Germline trimming cut 1 base from V and 3 bases from J; bases unmatched to any gene: 10. In DNA, the CDR3 is TGCGCCAGCAGCCAAGTCGGGACAGGGTCCCCTCACAATCAGCCCCAGCATTTT. Its translation: CASSQVGTGSPHNQPQHF.

This clone came up once. J is TRBJ1-3 and V is TRBV7-8, with D unclear. With 0 bases removed from V and 3 bases from J, the gap between germline ends came to 6 bases. Germline V gene sequence: CDR1 SGHVS, CDR2 FQNEAQ. The CDR3 is made up of 14 amino acids. CDR3 DNA sequence: TGTGCCAGCAGCTTAGCGCTCGGTGGAAACACCATATATTTT. This encodes CASSLALGGNTIYF.

CDR3 region: CASSTGQGDPGNTIYF. CDR3 nucleotide sequence: TGTGCCAGCAGTACCGGACAGGGCGATCCTGGAAACACCATATATTTT. The chain carries TRBV28 and TRBJ1-3, with 8 bases fitting TRBD1. CDR3 size: 16 residues. Germline-derived CDR1 and CDR2 are MDHEN and SYDVKM. The V gene end was trimmed by 5 bases and the J gene end by 2 bases; junction bases not matched to a gene: 8.

The chain recombines TRBV7-3 with TRBJ2-7; 7 nucleotides align to TRBD1. The CDR3 totals 16 residues. CDR1 and CDR2 (germline): SGHTA, FQGTGA. Germline trimming cut 0 bases from V and 6 bases from J; bases unmatched to any gene: 11. DNA for the CDR3: TGTGCCAGCAGCTTAACGTTCGAGGGGGCGGCAATCGAGCAGTACTTC. It is translated as CASSLTFEGAAIEQYF. Complete variable domain (other parts from reference TRBV7-3 and TRBJ2-7): GAGVSQTPSNKVTEKGKYVELRCDPISGHTALYWYRQSLGQGPEFLIYFQGTGAADDSGLPNDRFFAVRPEGSVSTLKIQRTERGDSAVYLCASSLTFEGAAIEQYFGPGTRLTVT.

This chain connects TRBV5-1 to TRBJ1-1, with TRBD1 matching 7 bases. The CDR3 contains 19 residues. V was clipped by 0 bases and J by 0 bases; unmatched bases: 14. CDR1 and CDR2 (germline): SGHRS, YFSETQ. CDR3 coding DNA: TGCGCCAGCAGCTTGGGTATTTATGGGGACAGCAAACTGAACACTGAAGCTTTCTTT. Its translation is CASSLGIYGDSKLNTEAFF.

On this clone itself: Other DNA sequences within the sample encode an identical CDR3. The chain employs TRBV2 and TRBJ1-1; 7 bases agree with TRBD1. The CDR3 consists of 14 residues. Germline trimming cut 6 bases from V and 0 bases from J; bases unmatched to any gene: 4. Per germline, CDR1 SNHLY and CDR2 FYNNEI. CDR3 DNA: TGTGCCAGCAGGTACAGGGGAATGAACACTGAAGCTTTCTTT. Its translation is CASRYRGMNTEAFF.

For the CDR3, the DNA is TGTGCCAGCAGACACAGCGACAGGGCGAGCTACACCTTC. This encodes CASRHSDRASYTF. The rearrangement uses TRBV5-4 and TRBJ1-2; 7 bases are shared with TRBD1. The V gene's germline CDR1 is SGHNT and CDR2 YYREEE (reference sequence). The CDR3 runs 13 residues. Germline trimming cut 5 bases from V and 9 bases from J; bases unmatched to any gene: 10. The whole variable domain, filled in from reference TRBV5-4 and TRBJ1-2, reads ETGVTQSPTHLIKTRGQQVTLRCSSQSGHNTVSWYQQALGQGPQFIFQYYREEENGRGNFPPRFSGLQFPNYSSELNVNALELDDSALYLCASRHSDRASYTFGSGTRLTVV.

The chain uses TRBV19 and TRBJ2-2; D is undetermined. Between the trimmed V and J ends, which lost 6 bases and 4 bases, there was a span of 18 bases. The germline V gene encodes CDR1 LNHDA and CDR2 SQIVND (reference sequence). CDR3 size: 16 residues. CDR3 loop: CASSPRPPGSTGELFF. CDR3 sequence (DNA): TGTGCCAGTAGCCCGAGACCCCCAGGTAGCACCGGGGAGCTGTTTTTT.

V is TRBV11-2 and J is TRBJ2-3, with 15 positions matching TRBD2. The V gene end was trimmed by 5 bases and the J gene end by 3 bases; junction bases not matched to a gene: 6. CDR3 length: 17 amino acids. Germline V CDR1 and CDR2: SGHAT, FQNNGV. The CDR3 is CASSTGLAGGGTDTQYF. In nucleotides, the CDR3 is TGTGCCAGCAGCACCGGACTAGCGGGAGGGGGAACAGATACGCAGTATTTT.

The rearrangement uses TRBV11-3 and TRBJ2-1; D is uncertain. The length of the CDR3 is 16 residues. The V gene lost 3 bases and the J gene lost 0 bases, with 12 bases spanning the gap. Looked up from germline, CDR1 is SGHNT and CDR2 is YENEEA. DNA for the CDR3: TGTGCCAGCAGCTTCGGTCGGGTTAACTCCTACAATGAGCAGTTCTTC. As protein: CASSFGRVNSYNEQFF.

This clone is a singleton in its sample. The V gene is TRBV19, the J gene TRBJ2-3, with 12 bases that match TRBD2. CDR1 and CDR2 from the germline V gene are LNHDA and SQIVND (reference sequence). The CDR3 has 17 amino acids. V lost 5 bases and J lost 2; bases outside the gene matches: 8. DNA of the CDR3: TGTGCCAGTAGTCCCAGACTAGCGGGAGACCTCACAGATACGCAGTATTTT. This codes for CASSPRLAGDLTDTQYF. The entire variable domain, with the rest obtained from reference TRBV19 and TRBJ2-3, is as follows: DGGITQSPKYLFRKEGQNVTLSCEQNLNHDAMYWYRQDPGQGLRLIYYSQIVNDFQKGDIAEGYSVSREKKESFPLTVTSAQKNPTAFYLCASSPRLAGDLTDTQYFGPGTRLTVL.

V and J are TRBV3-1 (or the pseudogene TRBV3-2) and TRBJ2-7, with D possibly TRBD2 on 6 matching bases. The CDR3 extends over 14 amino acids. Germline V gives CDR1 LGHDT, CDR2 YNNKEL (reference sequence). V lost 1 base to trimming and J lost 5 bases, with 12 bases between them. This CDR3 reads CASSQGTEGHEQYF. CDR3 nucleotide sequence: TGTGCCAGCAGCCAAGGGACGGAGGGACACGAGCAGTACTTC.

The chain links TRBV6-2 or TRBV6-3 to TRBJ1-5; D possibly corresponds to TRBD1 (5 bases). Trimming left V 2 bases short and J 2 bases short, with 7 bases between. This CDR3 spans 14 amino acids. CDR1 MNHEY and CDR2 SVGEGT come from the germline V gene. CDR3 DNA sequence: TGTGCCAGCAGTTACGGGGGGGGCAATCAGCCCCAGCATTTT. Amino acids: CASSYGGGNQPQHF.

The chain employs TRBV5-4 and TRBJ2-7; 7 nucleotides match TRBD2. CDR1 SGHNT and CDR2 YYREEE come from the germline V gene (reference sequence). This CDR3 comprises 15 residues. Losses at the gene ends were 0 bases for V and 5 bases for J; bases not matched to a gene: 8. CDR3: CASSLGTGGLHEQYF. CDR3 nucleotide sequence: TGTGCCAGCAGCTTGGGAACGGGAGGCCTGCACGAGCAGTACTTC.

This rearrangement joins TRBV6-5 to TRBJ2-7, with 8 bases aligning to TRBD1. Germline loops: CDR1 MNHEY, CDR2 SVGAGI. CDR3 length: 15 amino acids. The J segment lost 2 bases and the V segment lost 0 bases, leaving 3 bases of the junction unmatched. The CDR3 protein is CASSYSGQATYEQYF. DNA for the CDR3: TGTGCCAGCAGTTACTCGGGACAGGCGACCTACGAGCAGTACTTC.

The rearrangement links TRBV21-1 to TRBJ2-5; TRBD2 is the table's D call, not checked against the DNA. TRBV21-1 is an annotated pseudogene. This CDR3 region has 18 residues. In DNA, the CDR3 is TGTGCCAGCAGCAACTTCTATCCCCGCCGGGGTAGGCGGGAGACCCAGTACTTC. Translating gives CASSNFYPRRGRRETQYF.

The CDR3 bases are TGCGCCAGCAGCCCCCTGCCCCCTGGACTAGCGGGTTTAATCACTAGCACAGATACGCAGTATTTT. Translating it yields CASSPLPPGLAGLITSTDTQYF. The chain has TRBV4-1 and TRBJ2-3, with 11 bases identical to TRBD2. The V gene's germline CDR1 is MGHRA and CDR2 YSYEKL. The V segment lost 4 bases and the J segment 0 bases; nucleotides outside the gene matches: 21. The CDR3 runs to 22 residues.

The V gene is TRBV7-2, the J gene TRBJ1-5; possibly TRBD1 for D (5 bases). This CDR3 is built from 15 residues. From germline, CDR1 is SGHTA and CDR2 FQGNSA. V gave up 1 base and J gave up 4 bases, with 11 bases separating them. In DNA, the CDR3 is TGTGCCAGCAGCTTAGTAATGCAGGGAAATCAGCCCCAGCATTTT. Translated: CASSLVMQGNQPQHF.

The CDR3, as DNA: TGTGCCAGCAGTGAGCTGTTGGGGGCTACTAATGAAAAACTGTTTTTT. It codes for CASSELLGATNEKLFF. The rearrangement links TRBV6-1 to TRBJ1-4, with a weak D call TRBD1 (6 bases). V shed 3 bases and J shed 2 bases, with 13 bases lying between them. The CDR3 is made up of 16 amino acids. Germline V gives CDR1 MNHNS, CDR2 SASEGT.

This chain uses TRBV27 with TRBJ2-1, with 12 bases fitting TRBD2. V lost 6 bases and J lost 7; bases outside the gene matches: 13. The germline CDR1 and CDR2 sequences are MNHEY and SMNVEV (reference sequence). The CDR3 totals 17 residues. The CDR3 here is CASSSPSTSGSVNEQFF. CDR3 nucleotide sequence: TGTGCCAGCAGCTCCCCCTCGACTAGCGGGAGTGTTAATGAGCAGTTCTTC.